These T cell receptor beta chains were read from a single sample in a study of blood T cell repertoires in COVID-19. Clones were sequenced by immunoSEQ multiplex PCR, and TCRdb holds only the in-frame ones, with some missing. Found here are roughly 170,000 clones, approximately 84% of them singletons; the top ten hold roughly 7.7%. Sequenced material: peripheral blood. Receptors were obtained from a man aged 40-49 years who had recovered from COVID-19. The CDR3 runs from the conserved cysteine through the conserved F or W. Each record gives: D gene, J gene, clone size, V gene, CDR3 protein, CDR3 DNA. A D gene is named only where the DNA matches it firmly. Part of the rows lack a size; the others show once, few, many or a class for expanded clones.

d_gene: TRBD1; j_gene: TRBJ2-5; abundance: NA; v_gene: TRBV30; CDR3aa: CAWSPIGDRETQYF; CDR3nt: TGTGCCTGGAGTCCCATCGGGGACAGGGAGACCCAGTACTTC
d_gene: TRBD2; j_gene: TRBJ2-7; abundance: NA; v_gene: TRBV5-8; CDR3aa: CASSLASGRGEQYF; CDR3nt: TGTGCCAGCAGCTTGGCTAGCGGGAGGGGTGAGCAGTACTTC
d_gene: TRBD1; j_gene: TRBJ1-4; abundance: NA; v_gene: TRBV28; CDR3aa: CASSLWRDRSPEKLFF; CDR3nt: TGTGCCAGCAGTTTATGGCGGGACAGAAGTCCTGAAAAACTGTTTTTT
d_gene: NA; j_gene: TRBJ2-2; abundance: few; v_gene: TRBV24-1; CDR3aa: CATSDLQGQNTGELFF; CDR3nt: TGTGCCACCAGTGATTTGCAAGGACAGAACACCGGGGAGCTGTTTTTT
d_gene: TRBD1; j_gene: TRBJ1-2; abundance: NA; v_gene: TRBV27; CDR3aa: CASSWADRGYGYTF; CDR3nt: TGTGCCAGCAGTTGGGCTGACAGGGGCTATGGCTACACCTTC
d_gene: TRBD1; j_gene: TRBJ1-1; abundance: NA; v_gene: TRBV7-9; CDR3aa: CASSFPGGQGLYVEAFF; CDR3nt: TGTGCCAGCAGCTTCCCAGGGGGACAGGGGCTGTATGTAGAAGCTTTCTTT
d_gene: TRBD2; j_gene: TRBJ2-5; abundance: NA; v_gene: TRBV5-4; CDR3aa: CASSAVGGETQYF; CDR3nt: TGTGCCAGCAGCGCCGTCGGGGGGGAGACCCAGTACTTC
d_gene: TRBD2; j_gene: TRBJ2-3; abundance: once; v_gene: TRBV11-2; CDR3aa: CASSLRLAGVQGTDTQYF; CDR3nt: TGTGCCAGCAGCTTAAGACTAGCGGGGGTCCAAGGCACAGATACGCAGTATTTT
d_gene: NA; j_gene: TRBJ1-4; abundance: NA; v_gene: TRBV27; CDR3aa: CASSSQGRVEKLFF; CDR3nt: TGTGCCAGCAGCTCACAGGGTCGGGTCGAAAAACTGTTTTTT
d_gene: NA; j_gene: TRBJ2-7; abundance: NA; v_gene: TRBV7-2; CDR3aa: CASSSGLAEQYF; CDR3nt: TGTGCCAGCAGCTCGGGCTTAGCGGAGCAGTACTTC
d_gene: TRBD2; j_gene: TRBJ2-1; abundance: NA; v_gene: TRBV19; CDR3aa: CASSGLAALNEQFF; CDR3nt: TGTGCCAGTTCCGGACTAGCGGCTCTCAATGAGCAGTTCTTC
d_gene: NA; j_gene: TRBJ2-7; abundance: NA; v_gene: TRBV6-5; CDR3aa: CASRDHSGTLYEQYF; CDR3nt: TGTGCCAGCAGAGACCACAGCGGGACACTCTACGAGCAGTACTTC
d_gene: NA; j_gene: TRBJ2-3; abundance: NA; v_gene: TRBV12-3/TRBV12-4; CDR3aa: CASSLMFRDTQYF; CDR3nt: TGTGCCAGCAGTTTAATGTTCAGGGATACGCAGTATTTT
d_gene: NA; j_gene: TRBJ1-6; abundance: once; v_gene: TRBV6-5; CDR3aa: CASSYYYREPNSPLHF; CDR3nt: TGTGCCAGCAGTTACTACTACAGGGAACCTAATTCACCCCTCCACTTT
d_gene: TRBD1; j_gene: TRBJ2-7; abundance: few; v_gene: TRBV6-2/TRBV6-3; CDR3aa: CASSYGQGRYEQYF; CDR3nt: TGTGCCAGCAGTTACGGACAGGGAAGGTACGAGCAGTACTTC
d_gene: TRBD1; j_gene: TRBJ2-3; abundance: NA; v_gene: TRBV28; CDR3aa: CASSLSTGGSPDTQYF; CDR3nt: TGTGCCAGCAGTTTGAGCACAGGGGGCAGCCCAGATACGCAGTATTTT
d_gene: TRBD2; j_gene: TRBJ2-1; abundance: NA; v_gene: TRBV5-1; CDR3aa: CASSLVERGLGGEQFF; CDR3nt: TGCGCCAGCAGCTTGGTCGAGCGGGGCCTTGGGGGTGAGCAGTTCTTC
d_gene: NA; j_gene: TRBJ1-1; abundance: NA; v_gene: TRBV7-2; CDR3aa: CARGRGGRNTEAFF; CDR3nt: TGTGCCAGGGGAAGGGGGGGGAGAAACACTGAAGCTTTCTTT
d_gene: TRBD2; j_gene: TRBJ2-7; abundance: NA; v_gene: TRBV18; CDR3aa: CASSPGLAASYEQYF; CDR3nt: TGTGCCAGCTCTCCGGGACTAGCGGCCTCCTACGAGCAGTACTTC
d_gene: NA; j_gene: TRBJ2-2; abundance: NA; v_gene: TRBV4-3; CDR3aa: CASSPALTRGGGELFF; CDR3nt: TGCGCCAGCAGCCCCGCCCTCACAAGGGGAGGCGGGGAGCTGTTTTTT
d_gene: TRBD1; j_gene: TRBJ1-5; abundance: NA; v_gene: TRBV19; CDR3aa: CASRGQGNQPQHF; CDR3nt: TGTGCCAGTAGGGGACAGGGGAATCAGCCCCAGCATTTT
d_gene: NA; j_gene: TRBJ2-5; abundance: NA; v_gene: TRBV4-2; CDR3aa: CASSQALVGGQEETQYF; CDR3nt: TGTGCCAGCAGCCAAGCCCTGGTCGGGGGGCAGGAAGAGACCCAGTACTTC
d_gene: TRBD2; j_gene: TRBJ2-5; abundance: once; v_gene: TRBV2; CDR3aa: CASRPRTSGRQETQYF; CDR3nt: TGTGCCAGCAGGCCCAGGACTAGCGGGAGACAAGAGACCCAGTACTTC
d_gene: TRBD2; j_gene: TRBJ2-1; abundance: NA; v_gene: TRBV4-3; CDR3aa: CASSQGSSGGPSEQFF; CDR3nt: TGCGCCAGCAGCCAAGGCTCCAGCGGGGGGCCCAGTGAGCAGTTCTTC